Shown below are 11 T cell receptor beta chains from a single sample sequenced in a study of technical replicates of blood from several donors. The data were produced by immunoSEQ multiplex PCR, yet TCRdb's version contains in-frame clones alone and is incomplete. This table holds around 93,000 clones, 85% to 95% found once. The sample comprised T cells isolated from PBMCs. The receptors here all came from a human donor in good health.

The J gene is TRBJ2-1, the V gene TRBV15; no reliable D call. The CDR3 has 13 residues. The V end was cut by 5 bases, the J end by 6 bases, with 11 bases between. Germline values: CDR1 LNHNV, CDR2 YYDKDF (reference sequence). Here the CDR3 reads CATSRALGNEQFF. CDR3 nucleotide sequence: TGTGCCACCAGCCGCGCCCTCGGCAATGAGCAGTTCTTC. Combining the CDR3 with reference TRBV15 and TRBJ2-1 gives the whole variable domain DAMVIQNPRYQVTQFGKPVTLSCSQTLNHNVMYWYQQKSSQAPKLLFHYYDKDFNNEADTPDNFQSRRPNTSFCFLDIRSPGLGDTAMYLCATSRALGNEQFFGPGTRLTVL.

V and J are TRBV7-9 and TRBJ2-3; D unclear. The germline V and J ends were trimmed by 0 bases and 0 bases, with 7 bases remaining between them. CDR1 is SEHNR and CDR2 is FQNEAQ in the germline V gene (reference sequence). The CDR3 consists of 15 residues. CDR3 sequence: CASSLAPPSTDTQYF. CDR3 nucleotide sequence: TGTGCCAGCAGCTTAGCCCCCCCTAGCACAGATACGCAGTATTTT.

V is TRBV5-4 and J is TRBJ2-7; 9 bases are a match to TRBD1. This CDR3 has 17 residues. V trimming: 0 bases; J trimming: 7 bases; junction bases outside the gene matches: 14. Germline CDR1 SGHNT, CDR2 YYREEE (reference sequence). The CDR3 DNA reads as TGTGCCAGCAGCTTGGGCATCGAAACAGGGGGCGTTTGGGAGCAGTACTTC. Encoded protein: CASSLGIETGGVWEQYF.

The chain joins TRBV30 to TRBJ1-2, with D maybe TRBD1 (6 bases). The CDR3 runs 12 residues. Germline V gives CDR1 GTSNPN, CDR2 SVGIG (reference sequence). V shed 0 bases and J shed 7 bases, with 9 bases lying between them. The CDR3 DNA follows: TGTGCCTGGAGTGTAGAGGGGGTTGGCTACACCTTC. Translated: CAWSVEGVGYTF.

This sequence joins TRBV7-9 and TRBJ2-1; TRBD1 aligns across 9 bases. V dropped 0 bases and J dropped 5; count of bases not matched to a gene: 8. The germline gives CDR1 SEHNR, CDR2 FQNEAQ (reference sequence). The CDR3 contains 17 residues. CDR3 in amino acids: CASSLASGTGPNNEQFF. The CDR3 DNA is TGTGCCAGCAGCTTAGCATCTGGGACAGGGCCGAACAATGAGCAGTTCTTC.

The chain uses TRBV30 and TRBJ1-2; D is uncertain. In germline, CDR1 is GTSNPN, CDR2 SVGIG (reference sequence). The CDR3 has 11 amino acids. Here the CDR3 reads CACHRDYIYTF. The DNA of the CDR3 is TGTGCTTGTCACCGGGATTACATCTACACCTTC.

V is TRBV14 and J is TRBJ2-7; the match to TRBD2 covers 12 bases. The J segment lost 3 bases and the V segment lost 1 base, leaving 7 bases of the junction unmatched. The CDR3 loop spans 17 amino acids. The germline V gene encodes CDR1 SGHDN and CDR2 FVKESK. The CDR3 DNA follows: TGTGCCAGCAGCCAAGCGCAGTGGACTAGCGGGGTCTACGAGCAGTACTTC. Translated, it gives CASSQAQWTSGVYEQYF.

The CDR3 DNA is TGTGCCTGGGTCCGCGGGACAGGGAACCACGAGCAGTACTTC. The encoded protein is CAWVRGTGNHEQYF. The chain carries TRBV30 and TRBJ2-7; 9 nucleotides align to TRBD1. J gave up 5 bases and V 5 bases, and 10 bases lay outside the gene matches. The CDR3 totals 14 residues. Germline V lookup: CDR1 GTSNPN, CDR2 SVGIG (reference sequence).

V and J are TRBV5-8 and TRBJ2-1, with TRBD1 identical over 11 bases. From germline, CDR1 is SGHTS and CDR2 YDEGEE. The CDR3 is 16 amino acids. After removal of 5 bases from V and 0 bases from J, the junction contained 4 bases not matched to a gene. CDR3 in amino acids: CASRSGTGGSYNEQFF. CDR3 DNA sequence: TGTGCCAGCAGATCCGGGACAGGGGGCTCCTACAATGAGCAGTTCTTC.

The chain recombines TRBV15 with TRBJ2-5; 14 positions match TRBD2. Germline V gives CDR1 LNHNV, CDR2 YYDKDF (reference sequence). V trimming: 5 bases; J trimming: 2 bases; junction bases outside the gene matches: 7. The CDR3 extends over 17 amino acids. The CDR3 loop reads CATSRGTSGGYQETQYF. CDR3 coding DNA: TGTGCCACCAGCCGGGGGACTAGCGGGGGATATCAAGAGACCCAGTACTTC.

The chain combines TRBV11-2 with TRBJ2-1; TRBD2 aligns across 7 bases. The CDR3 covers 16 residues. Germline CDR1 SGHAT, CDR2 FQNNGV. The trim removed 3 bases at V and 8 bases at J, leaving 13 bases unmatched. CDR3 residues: CASSFNSGYSLDEQFF. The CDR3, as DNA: TGTGCCAGCAGCTTTAATAGCGGGTACTCTTTGGATGAGCAGTTCTTC.